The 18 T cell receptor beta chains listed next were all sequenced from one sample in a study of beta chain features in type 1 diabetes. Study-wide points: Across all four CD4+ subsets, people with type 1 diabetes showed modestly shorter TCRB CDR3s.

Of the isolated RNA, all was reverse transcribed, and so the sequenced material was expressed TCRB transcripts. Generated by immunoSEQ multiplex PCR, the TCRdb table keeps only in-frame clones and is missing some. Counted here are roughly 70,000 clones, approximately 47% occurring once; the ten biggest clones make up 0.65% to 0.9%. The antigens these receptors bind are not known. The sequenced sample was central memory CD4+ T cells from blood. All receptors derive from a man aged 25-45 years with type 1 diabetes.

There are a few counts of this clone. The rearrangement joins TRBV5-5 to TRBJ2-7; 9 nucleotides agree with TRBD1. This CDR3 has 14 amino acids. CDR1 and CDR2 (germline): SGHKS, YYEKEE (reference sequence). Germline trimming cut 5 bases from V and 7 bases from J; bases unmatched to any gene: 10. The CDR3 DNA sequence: TGTGCCAGCAGTACACAGGGGGCGCGAGGAGAGCAGTACTTC. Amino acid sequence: CASSTQGARGEQYF.

The DNA for the CDR3 is TGCGCCAGCAAGGCGCTTGCGGGGACGGGAGATACGCAGTATTTT. Its protein is CASKALAGTGDTQYF. The chain is built from TRBV5-1 and TRBJ2-3, with D perhaps matching TRBD2 (6 bases). Trimming pared 6 bases from V and 5 bases from J, leaving 19 bases between. Germline CDR1 and CDR2: SGHRS and YFSETQ. The CDR3 sequence is 15 residues long. The entire variable domain, with the rest obtained from reference TRBV5-1 and TRBJ2-3, is as follows: KAGVTQTPRYLIKTRGQQVTLSCSPISGHRSVSWYQQTPGQGLQFLFEYFSETQRNKGNFPGRFSGRQFSNSRSEMNVSTLELGDSALYLCASKALAGTGDTQYFGPGTRLTVL.

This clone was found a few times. The CDR3 DNA follows: TGCAGCGTTGGGAAGGGGACTAACTATGGCTACACCTTC. Protein product: CSVGKGTNYGYTF. This chain connects TRBV29-1 to TRBJ1-2; possibly TRBD1 for D (5 bases). The CDR3 extends over 13 amino acids. V shed 4 bases and J shed 0 bases, with 9 bases lying between them. CDR1 and CDR2 from the germline V gene are SQVTM and ANQGSEA.

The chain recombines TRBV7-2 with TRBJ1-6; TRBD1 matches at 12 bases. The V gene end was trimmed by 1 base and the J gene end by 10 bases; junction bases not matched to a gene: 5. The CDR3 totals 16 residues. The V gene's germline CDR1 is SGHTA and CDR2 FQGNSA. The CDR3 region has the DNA TGTGCCAGCAGCTTAGTCGGGACAGGGGGCAACTCACCCCTCCACTTT. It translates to CASSLVGTGGNSPLHF.

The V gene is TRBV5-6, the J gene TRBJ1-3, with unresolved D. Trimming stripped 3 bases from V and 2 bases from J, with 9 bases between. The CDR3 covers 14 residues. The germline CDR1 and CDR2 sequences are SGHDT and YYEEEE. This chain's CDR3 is CASSSRGTGNTIYF. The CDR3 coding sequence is TGTGCCAGCAGCTCCCGGGGTACTGGAAACACCATATATTTT.

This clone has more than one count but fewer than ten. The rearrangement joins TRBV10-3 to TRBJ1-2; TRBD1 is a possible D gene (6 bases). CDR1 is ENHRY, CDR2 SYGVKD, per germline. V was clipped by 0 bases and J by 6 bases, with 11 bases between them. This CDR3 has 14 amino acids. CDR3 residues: CAISESAGVNGYTF. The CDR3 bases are TGTGCCATCAGTGAGTCAGCAGGGGTGAATGGCTACACCTTC.

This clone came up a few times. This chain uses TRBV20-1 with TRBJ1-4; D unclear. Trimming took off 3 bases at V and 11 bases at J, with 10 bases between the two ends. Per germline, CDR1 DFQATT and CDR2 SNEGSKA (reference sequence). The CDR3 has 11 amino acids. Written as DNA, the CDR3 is TGCAGTGCTAGCGGTTACGGGAAACTGTTTTTT. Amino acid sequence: CSASGYGKLFF.

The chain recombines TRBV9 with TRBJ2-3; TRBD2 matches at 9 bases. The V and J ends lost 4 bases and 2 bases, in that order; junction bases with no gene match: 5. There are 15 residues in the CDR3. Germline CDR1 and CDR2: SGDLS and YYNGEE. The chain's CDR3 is CASSLGLALTDTQYF. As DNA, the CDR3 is TGTGCCAGCAGCCTGGGACTAGCCCTCACAGATACGCAGTATTTT.

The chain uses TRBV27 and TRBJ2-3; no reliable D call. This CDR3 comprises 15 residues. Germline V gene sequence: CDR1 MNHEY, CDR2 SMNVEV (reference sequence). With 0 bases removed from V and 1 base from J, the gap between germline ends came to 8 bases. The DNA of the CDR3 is TGTGCCAGCAGTTTATCGCGTTCGGGCACAGATACGCAGTATTTT. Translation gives CASSLSRSGTDTQYF.

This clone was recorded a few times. CDR3 loop: CSVDRREGIEQFF. In nucleotides, the CDR3 is TGCAGCGTTGATAGGCGGGAGGGCATTGAGCAGTTCTTC. V usage is TRBV29-1 and J usage is TRBJ2-1, with 9 positions matching TRBD2. CDR1 is SQVTM and CDR2 is ANQGSEA in the germline V gene. The CDR3 is made up of 13 amino acids. The junction had 6 bases not matched to a gene; V was cut back by 3 bases and J by 9 bases.

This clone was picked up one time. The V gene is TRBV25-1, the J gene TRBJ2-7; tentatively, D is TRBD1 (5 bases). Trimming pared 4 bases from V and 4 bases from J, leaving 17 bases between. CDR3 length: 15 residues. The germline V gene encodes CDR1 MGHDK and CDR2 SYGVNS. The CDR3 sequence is CASSGSGRGGYEQYF. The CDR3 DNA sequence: TGTGCCAGCAGTGGCTCAGGGCGAGGCGGATACGAGCAGTACTTC.

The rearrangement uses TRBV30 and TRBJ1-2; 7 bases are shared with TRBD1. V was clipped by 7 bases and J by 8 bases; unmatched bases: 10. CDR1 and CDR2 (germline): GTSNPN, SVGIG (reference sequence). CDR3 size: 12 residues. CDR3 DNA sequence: TGTGCCTTGAATACAGGGGCCTGGGGCTACACCTTC. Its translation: CALNTGAWGYTF.

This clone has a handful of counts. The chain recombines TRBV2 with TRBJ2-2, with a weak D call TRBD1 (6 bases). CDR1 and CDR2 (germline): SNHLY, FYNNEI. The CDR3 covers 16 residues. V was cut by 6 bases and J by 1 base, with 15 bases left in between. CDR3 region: CASRVLRGQNTGELFF. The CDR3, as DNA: TGTGCCAGCAGGGTTTTAAGGGGACAGAACACCGGGGAGCTGTTTTTT. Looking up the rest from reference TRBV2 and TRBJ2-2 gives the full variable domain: EPEVTQTPSHQVTQMGQEVILRCVPISNHLYFYWYRQILGQKVEFLVSFYNNEISEKSEIFDDQFSVERPDGSNFTLKIRSTKLEDSAMYFCASRVLRGQNTGELFFGEGSRLTVL.

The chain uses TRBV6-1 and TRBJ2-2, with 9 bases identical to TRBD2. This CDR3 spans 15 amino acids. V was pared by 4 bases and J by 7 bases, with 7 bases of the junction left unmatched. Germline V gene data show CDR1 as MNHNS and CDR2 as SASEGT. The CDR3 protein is CASSALGREGGELFF. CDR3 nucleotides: TGTGCCAGCAGTGCCCTCGGGCGGGAGGGCGGGGAGCTGTTTTTT.

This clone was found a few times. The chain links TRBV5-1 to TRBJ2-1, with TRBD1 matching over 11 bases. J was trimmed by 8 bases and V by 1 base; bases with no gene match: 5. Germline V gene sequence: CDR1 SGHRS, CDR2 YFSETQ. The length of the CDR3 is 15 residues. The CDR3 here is CASSLSGQGAHEQFF. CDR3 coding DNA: TGCGCCAGCAGCTTGAGTGGACAGGGGGCGCATGAGCAGTTCTTC. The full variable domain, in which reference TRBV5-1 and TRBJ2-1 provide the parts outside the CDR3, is KAGVTQTPRYLIKTRGQQVTLSCSPISGHRSVSWYQQTPGQGLQFLFEYFSETQRNKGNFPGRFSGRQFSNSRSEMNVSTLELGDSALYLCASSLSGQGAHEQFFGPGTRLTVL.

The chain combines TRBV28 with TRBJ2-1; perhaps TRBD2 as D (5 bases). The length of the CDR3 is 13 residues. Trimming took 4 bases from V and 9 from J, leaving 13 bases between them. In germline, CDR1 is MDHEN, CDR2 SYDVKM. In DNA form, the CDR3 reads TGTGCCAGCAGTTCAGATCTAGCTAGTGAGCAGTTCTTC. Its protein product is CASSSDLASEQFF.

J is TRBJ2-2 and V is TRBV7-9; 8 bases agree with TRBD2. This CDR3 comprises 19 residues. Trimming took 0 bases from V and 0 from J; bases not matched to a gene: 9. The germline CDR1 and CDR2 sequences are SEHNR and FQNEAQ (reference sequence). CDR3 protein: CASSLAVGVAGTNTGELFF. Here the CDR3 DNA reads TGTGCCAGCAGCTTAGCAGTCGGGGTAGCGGGAACGAACACCGGGGAGCTGTTTTTT.

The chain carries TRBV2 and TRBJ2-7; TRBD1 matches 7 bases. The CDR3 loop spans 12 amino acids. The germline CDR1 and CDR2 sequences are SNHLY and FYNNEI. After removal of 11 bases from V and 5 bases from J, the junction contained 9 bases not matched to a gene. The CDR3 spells CAGRTGYHEQYF. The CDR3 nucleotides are TGTGCCGGGCGGACAGGTTACCACGAGCAGTACTTC.